Sequencing of this TCR beta chain was carried out in a study of cytomegalovirus exposure and HLA in healthy donors (dated by TCRdb to 2016 to 2017). About the full investigation: An earlier analysis of 550 to 700 of the donors reported 276 Gb of sequence data and some 120 million unique TCR beta sequences from about 179 million T cells. An early release covering over 500 HLA-typed donors comprised 250 to 350 gigabases of sequencing data and around 80 million unique TCR sequences. Among the roughly 400 genotyped donors, around 81% belonged to the genetic ancestry cluster associated with self-reported Caucasian donors. The aim of the study was to test whether cataloging public T cell receptors could identify signatures of past pathogen exposure. The study used immunosequencing to profile the T cell repertoires of approximately 640 subjects and linked those repertoires to cytomegalovirus serostatus. Along with the roughly 610-subject first cohort, a separate validation cohort of over 90 different subjects was used. The study combined high-throughput TCR immunosequencing, statistical association of individual TCRs with disease status, and machine learning to predict cytomegalovirus infection status. To study patterns of TCR occurrence, a later analysis re-analyzed previously published TCR beta repertoires from more than 550 donors and added high-resolution HLA genotyping. In the later analysis, no new phenotypic data were used to find candidate immune exposures; instead, reliance was placed on TCR beta sequences and their occurrence across donors. To decide whether each TCR beta V gene segment behaved as functional or pseudogenic, an earlier analysis of 587 of the donors relied on high-throughput TCR beta sequencing. Donor age, sex, ethnicity and CMV serostatus were compiled together with the repertoire data. A later genetic analysis used genome-wide SNP genotypes for about 65% of the 666 donors, treating that subset as a discovery cohort. Every repertoire in the discovery cohort had been generated on one and the same sequencing platform. HLA typing included class I and class II loci at four-digit resolution. Typing coverage varied by locus: about 620-630 donors for A, B, C, DRB1 and DQB1; about 520 for DQA1; approximately 610 for DPA1; some 470 for DPB1. A handful of DR-DQ haplotypes were handled as single units for association and clustering because linkage in the cohort was strong. Among 398 genotyped donors of the cohort, an average of approximately 250,000 unique TCR beta nucleotide sequences were sequenced per donor, 15% to 20% of them non-productive. What the work shows at the level of the full study, not this receptor alone: For the cohort, immune exposure information was limited to CMV serostatus. Presence/absence analyses assumed roughly uniform sequencing depth across donors, an assumption that may not hold. A further reported finding was that TCR beta sequences accurately predicted the HLA-A and HLA-B alleles for most subjects in the first cohort. In a later analysis, several top co-occurrence clusters were reported to appear linked to parvovirus B19, influenza, CMV and Epstein-Barr virus. A total of fewer than 200 TCR beta chains were listed by the study as associated with cytomegalovirus. Broadly in line with IMGT annotations, most TCR beta V segments showed up in productive rearrangements about 87% or about 30% of the time in an earlier analysis of about 500 of the donors. Because counts were too low, around 17 rarely observed V segments, including chromosome 9 orphons, were left out of the earlier analysis of some 640 of the donors. HLA typing was unavailable for some donors at each locus, so association tests used only the typed subset. When HLA alleles, especially DR and DQ, strongly co-occurred, attributing TCR associations to individual alleles was difficult. V-gene and J-gene trimming of TCR beta chains was associated with a missense DCLRE1C variant in a later genetic analysis, and the association was replicated in an independent cohort. According to a later genetic analysis, donors in an Asian-associated ancestry cluster had fewer N-insertions in productive TCRs than the roughly 670-donor mean. Specific HLA alleles were associated with roughly 16,000 TCR beta sequences at a false discovery rate of 0.05 in a later analysis. According to a later analysis, most CMV-associated TCR beta chains appeared to be HLA-restricted, and the HLA associations seemed to be driven largely by CMV exposure. A later analysis found that TCR association rates varied across HLA loci, with DRB1 alleles showing the most associated TCRs and HLA-C alleles the fewest. Because the 87-base-pair reads could not distinguish some IMGT-functional V segments, including TRBV6-2 and TRBV6-3, those segments were excluded. The cohort was sequenced for TCR beta chains only, and without alpha or paired-chain data the features that could be detected were limited. The classifier was reported to diagnose cytomegalovirus status with high specificity and sensitivity in both the original cohort and the validation cohort. In a later analysis, HLA-associated TCR beta chains were found to be more clonally expanded and to have lower generation probabilities than equally common non-associated chains. Linkage disequilibrium might explain the correlated functional status among segregating V segments, but an unknown experimental factor could not be ruled out. Across donors, most TCR sequences were observed very rarely, whereas some public TCRs were present in many individuals. Three of the identified cytomegalovirus-associated TCR beta chains were confirmed in vitro to be specific for cytomegalovirus antigens. A cluster of highly shared sequence variants was judged likely to represent a technical artifact of the sequencing pipeline. The authors suggested that the approach could potentially be extended to other disease states and immunological phenotypes.

CDR3 length: 14 amino acids, cysteine to phenylalanine. Solely the CDR3 DNA is kept, with 42 bases framed from the first base. CDR1 and CDR2, per the germline V gene, are SGHDT and YYEEEE. V lost 2 bases and J lost 3 bases; the stretch between them is 12 bases long. The cohort consisted of 670 or so healthy bone marrow donors. At the time of sampling, every cohort member was nominally healthy, though immune exposures that went unrecorded were likely present. The donor tested CMV seronegative, placing the donor among the 350 to 400 seronegative members of the cohort. A peripheral blood sample was provided by each donor, and peripheral blood mononuclear cells were used for TCR beta sequencing. Genomic DNA extraction from the blood cell samples was performed with the Qiagen DNeasy Blood Extraction Kit. Remarks on this clone: This receptor's antigen is unknown. There are no base qualities to consult, and no much larger clone falls within one base.

Libraries were made using the immunoSEQ multiplex PCR assay. For the multiplex PCR, a mixture combining 60 forward primers for TCR Vbeta segments and 13 reverse primers for TCR Jbeta segments was used. A multiplex PCR assay on genomic DNA amplified the CDR3 region of rearranged TCR beta genes. The amplified TCR beta libraries were sequenced on the Illumina HiSeq System as 87-base-pair reads. The paper's data handling went like this. In a later analysis, 80 million or so unique TCR beta chains were counted across the approximately 670 repertoires, and roughly 11 million of these chains were shared by at least two donors. Raw reads were error-corrected and collapsed into unique sequences with a nearest-neighbor algorithm that merged closely related sequences to remove PCR and sequencing errors. V, D and J gene segments were assigned by aligning CDR3 sequences to IMGT reference sequences. For a sequence to be retained, a match of at least six nucleotides to both a V gene segment and a J gene segment was required. Rearrangements were called productive when the CDR3 lacked stop codons and stayed in frame with V and J; all others were non-productive. CDR3 was defined according to IMGT convention as the region running from the second conserved V-encoded cysteine to the conserved J-encoded phenylalanine. Sequences without an unambiguous match to a single V gene segment were excluded from the earlier analysis of approximately 600 of the donors. In an earlier analysis of approximately 590 of the donors, a V segment was called functional when productive rearrangements were above 56.7%, and segregating when the standard deviation between donors exceeded 5%. A statistical classification framework was built to diagnose cytomegalovirus status from the catalog of TCR beta chain sequences. V and J gene assignment, in a later analysis, came from comparing TCR nucleotide sequences with IMGT/GENE-DB human TR gene sequences. In a later analysis, CDR3 sequences and most-parsimonious VDJ recombination scenarios were assigned using the TCRdist pipeline. In a later analysis, each TCR beta chain was defined by its CDR3 amino acid sequence together with its V-gene family, and reads without a unique V-gene family were excluded. As a way to deal with suspected cross-contamination and a sequencing artifact, a later analysis dropped roughly 620 nucleotide sequences that were highly shared and had low generation probability. In a later analysis, a clonal expansion index for each public chain was calculated from normalized within-repertoire ranks of inferred template counts. Generation probabilities in a later analysis came from a VDJ recombination model fitted to out-of-frame rearrangements, and those results were checked against IGoR. Hypergeometric tests were used in a later analysis to score TCR-TCR, TCR-HLA and TCR-CMV co-occurrence, with a repertoire-size bias correction applied to the TCR pairs. False discovery rates were estimated in a later analysis by permuting HLA or CMV assignments 20 times. In a later analysis, co-occurring TCRs were grouped using DBSCAN, with TCRdist sequence similarity added in when clustering inside HLA-allele-positive subsets. Co-occurrence clustering excluded repertoires with fewer than 30,000 or more than 120,000 public chains, plus five with anomalous nucleotide sharing. TCRdb's version of the immuneACCESS table is confined to in-frame rearrangements and falls short of the full clone set. An unresolved V gene accounts for under half of the shortfall where checked; the remainder is of unknown origin. The D gene and trimming were derived from the DNA, and the V and J assignments and clone size from that table. This sample lists 150,000 to 200,000 clones; roughly 78% were detected once. The ten largest clonotypes hold roughly 0.64% of the sample.

This clonotype was sampled from a woman aged 40 to 55 in good health and CMV-seronegative. The material sequenced was PBMCs. Here the chain combines TRBV5-6 and TRBJ2-7; the D gene remains uncertain. The DNA sequence is as follows: TGTGCCAGCAGCTTCCCCGGCAGACTCTACGAGCAGTACTTC. The translation is CASSFPGRLYEQYF.